What follows are 23 T cell receptor beta chains derived from one specimen sequenced in a study of CD8+CD57+ T cells in acquired aplastic anemia. Genomic DNA acted as the template from which TCR beta VDJ combination and CDR3 sequence profiling were carried out. MiXCR, run by TCRdb on the reads, gives a single entry per CDR3 protein. In the table there are some 290,000 distinct CDR3 sequences, around 60% of which are singletons. Input material: sorted CD4+, CD8+, or CD8+CD57+ T cells (not recorded which) from PBMCs. These receptors came from a human donor with severe aplastic anemia or a healthy control (not recorded which).

This chain uses TRBV20-1 with TRBJ1-4; tentatively, D is TRBD1 (5 bases). V shed 0 bases and J shed 12 bases, with 8 bases lying between them. CDR1 and CDR2 (germline): DFQATT, SNEGSKA (reference sequence). The CDR3 extends over 11 amino acids. The CDR3 nucleotides read TGCAGTGCTAGAGAGGGGACGCAACTGTTTTTT. Its translation: CSAREGTQLFF.

The table lists this clonotype with many counts. This chain connects TRBV20-1 to TRBJ2-5, with D tentatively TRBD2 (7 bases). The CDR3 runs 14 residues. The ends were cut back, 1 base at V and 4 bases at J, with 13 bases in the middle. Germline V gene lookup returns CDR1 DFQATT and CDR2 SNEGSKA (reference sequence). The CDR3 reads CSARVRGGGETQYF. For the CDR3, the DNA is TGCAGTGCTAGAGTGAGGGGGGGGGGAGAGACCCAGTACTTC.

This clonotype was seen once. In nucleotides, the CDR3 is TGTGCCAGCAGCTTAAAGGTGGAATCCGAGCAGTACTTC. Encoded protein: CASSLKVESEQYF. The chain is built from TRBV11-2 and TRBJ2-7; D is undetermined. Trimming cost V 2 bases and J 6 bases, with 11 bases left between them. The CDR3 has 13 residues. The germline gives CDR1 SGHAT, CDR2 FQNNGV.

This clonotype was recorded many times. The chain joins TRBV12-3 or TRBV12-4 to TRBJ1-2; the D gene is possibly TRBD1 (5 bases). Trimming left V 6 bases short and J 6 bases short, with 14 bases between. This CDR3 has 13 amino acids. CDR3 loop: CASRGRAIDGYTF. The CDR3 DNA sequence: TGTGCCAGCAGGGGCAGGGCCATTGATGGCTACACCTTC.

This clonotype was detected only a few times. This sequence joins TRBV24-1 and TRBJ2-3, with D unresolved. The CDR3 is 12 amino acids. Germline V gives CDR1 KGHDR, CDR2 SFDVKD. The ends were cut back, 9 bases at V and 0 bases at J, with 6 bases in the middle. The CDR3 DNA follows: TGTGCCACCGCAGGAAGCACAGATACGCAGTATTTT. Its translation is CATAGSTDTQYF.

The rearrangement uses TRBV9 and TRBJ2-5; D is possibly TRBD2 (5 bases). CDR1 and CDR2 from the germline V gene are SGDLS and YYNGEE. The CDR3 runs 15 residues. V was shortened by 0 bases and J by 5 bases, with 14 bases between the two germline ends. The CDR3 coding sequence is TGTGCCAGCAGCGTAGGAACCAGTACGGGGGAGACCCAGTACTTC. This translates into CASSVGTSTGETQYF.

The rearrangement uses TRBV7-8 and TRBJ2-7; 12 nucleotides align to TRBD2. The CDR3 has 15 amino acids. Germline V lookup: CDR1 SGHVS, CDR2 FQNEAQ. V shed 1 base, J shed 4 bases, and the junction held 2 bases outside the gene matches. The CDR3 loop is CASSLVLAGGYEQYF. CDR3 in DNA: TGTGCCAGCAGCTTAGTTCTAGCGGGAGGGTACGAGCAGTACTTC.

With regard to this clonotype: The junction and the germline gene differ at one end; a read error may be behind it. The chain is built from TRBV5-1 and TRBJ2-1; D gene unclear. The CDR3 spans 11 residues. Germline V lookup: CDR1 SGHRS, CDR2 YFSETQ. The CDR3 here is CASSLLNERFF. The CDR3 DNA is TGCGCCAGCAGCTTGCTAAATGAGCGGTTCTTC.

V gene TRBV7-2 combines with J gene TRBJ2-1, with a tentative D call TRBD1 (5 bases). The germline gives CDR1 SGHTA, CDR2 FQGNSA. V lost 7 bases, J lost 6 bases, and 13 bases lay in between. There are 13 residues in the CDR3. The CDR3 bases are TGTGCCAGCACCTCGACAGCTGGCAATGAGCAGTTCTTC. Translated: CASTSTAGNEQFF.

The chain combines TRBV9 with TRBJ1-6; 9 nucleotides agree with TRBD1. Trimming removed 3 bases from V and 10 bases from J; junction bases left unmatched: 8. This CDR3 comprises 15 residues. Germline V lookup: CDR1 SGDLS, CDR2 YYNGEE. The CDR3 reads CASSGTGGLGSPLHF. The CDR3 nucleotides are TGTGCCAGCAGCGGAACAGGGGGCTTAGGATCACCCCTCCACTTT.

This clonotype was observed at least ten times. The V call is TRBV2, the J call TRBJ2-2; D not certain. The V gene lost 8 bases and the J gene lost 4 bases, with 5 bases spanning the gap. CDR1 and CDR2 from the germline V gene are SNHLY and FYNNEI. This CDR3 comprises 11 residues. This CDR3 reads CASRSTGELFF. For the CDR3, the DNA is TGTGCCAGCCGTTCCACCGGGGAGCTGTTTTTT.

The V gene is TRBV2, the J gene TRBJ1-2; D call uncertain. The CDR3 covers 13 residues. V lost 4 bases, J lost 4 bases, and 10 bases lay in between. Per germline, CDR1 SNHLY and CDR2 FYNNEI. Here the CDR3 reads CASSADLLYGYTF. The CDR3 DNA reads as TGTGCCAGCAGTGCAGATCTCCTCTATGGCTACACCTTC.

This clonotype was counted once. The genes are TRBV10-3 and TRBJ1-2, with a possible D match to TRBD1 (5 bases). V was trimmed by 3 bases and J by 6 bases, leaving 11 bases between them. The length of the CDR3 is 13 residues. CDR1 ENHRY and CDR2 SYGVKD come from the germline V gene. CDR3 amino acids: CAISDGGVDGYTF. The DNA of the CDR3 is TGTGCCATCAGTGATGGAGGGGTCGATGGCTACACCTTC.

This clonotype was observed at least ten times. The J gene is TRBJ2-5, the V gene TRBV29-1; D remains unclear. The V end lost 5 bases, the J end lost 3 bases, and 10 bases lay between the germline ends. The CDR3 runs 12 residues. The germline V gene encodes CDR1 SQVTM and CDR2 ANQGSEA. CDR3 in amino acids: CSVPTIEETQYF. CDR3 coding DNA: TGCAGCGTTCCGACGATTGAAGAGACCCAGTACTTC.

This clonotype has at least ten counts. The rearrangement links TRBV6-6 to TRBJ2-7; TRBD1 matches at 8 bases. With V trimmed by 2 bases and J by 5 bases, 2 bases remained unmatched. CDR1 is MNHNY and CDR2 is SVGAGI in the germline V gene (reference sequence). The CDR3 length is 13 residues. Here the CDR3 reads CASSYDRGDEQYF. As DNA, the CDR3 is TGTGCCAGCAGTTACGACAGGGGTGACGAGCAGTACTTC.

This chain joins TRBV7-6 and TRBJ1-3; D perhaps matches TRBD1 (5 bases). Germline CDR1 reads SGHVS; CDR2 reads FNYEAQ. The CDR3 spans 17 residues. V lost 1 base, J lost 9 bases, and 22 bases lay in between. CDR3 DNA sequence: TGTGCCAGCAGCTTAGTTGGGGCCGCCGAAGCCGGGGGCACCATATATTTT. Protein: CASSLVGAAEAGGTIYF. Complete variable domain (other parts from reference TRBV7-6 and TRBJ1-3): GAGVSQSPRYKVTKRGQDVALRCDPISGHVSLYWYRQALGQGPEFLTYFNYEAQQDKSGLPNDRFSAERPEGSISTLTIQRTEQRDSAMYRCASSLVGAAEAGGTIYFGEGSWLTVV.

V gene TRBV7-3 combines with J gene TRBJ1-1, with D perhaps TRBD1 (6 bases). Germline CDR1 reads SGHTA; CDR2 reads FQGTGA. CDR3 length: 14 residues. V lost 2 bases, J lost 5 bases, and 12 bases lay in between. CDR3 region: CASSLVGGTTEAFF. As DNA, the CDR3 is TGTGCCAGCAGCTTAGTCGGAGGGACAACTGAAGCTTTCTTT.

The chain couples TRBV2 to TRBJ1-6, with D tentatively TRBD1 (5 bases). Germline CDR1 SNHLY, CDR2 FYNNEI. The CDR3 runs 15 residues. CDR3 in DNA: TGTGCTACCCGGGCCCTAGGGACTTTGGATTCACCCCTCCACTTT. It translates to CATRALGTLDSPLHF.

The V and J genes are TRBV7-2 and TRBJ2-7; D remains unclear. Germline V gives CDR1 SGHTA, CDR2 FQGNSA. The length of the CDR3 is 13 residues. Trimming removed 1 base from V and 7 bases from J, with 11 bases in between. The CDR3 sequence: CASSLDTFREQYF. The CDR3 region has the DNA TGTGCCAGCAGCTTAGATACGTTTAGAGAGCAGTACTTC.

In regard to this clonotype: The junction differs from germline at one of its ends, possibly a read error. The gene calls are TRBV20-1 and TRBJ1-5; tentatively, D is TRBD1 (5 bases). Germline V gene data show CDR1 as DFQATT and CDR2 as SNEGSKA (reference sequence). The CDR3 consists of 16 residues. The CDR3 reads CSARDGRGTSNQPQHF. The CDR3 DNA reads TGCAGTGCTCGAGACGGGAGGGGTACATCTAATCAGCCCCAGCATTTT.

This clonotype was found a few times. The chain couples TRBV7-9 to TRBJ2-1, with D hard to call. CDR1 and CDR2 from the germline V gene are SEHNR and FQNEAQ (reference sequence). This CDR3 region has 11 residues. CDR3 residues: CVIGPYNEQFF. Written as DNA, the CDR3 is TGTGTCATAGGGCCCTACAATGAGCAGTTCTTC. Filled out from reference TRBV7-9 and TRBJ2-1, the complete variable domain reads DTGVSQNPRHKITKRGQNVTFRCDPISEHNRLYWYRQTLGQGPEFLTYFQNEAQLEKSRLLSDRFSAERPKGSFSTLEIQRTEQGDSAMYLCVIGPYNEQFFGPGTRLTVL.

As to this clonotype: The junction does not match germline at one end; this may be a read error. The rearrangement joins TRBV7-9 to TRBJ1-4; no reliable D call. Germline CDR1 is SEHNR and CDR2 is FQNEAQ (reference sequence). This CDR3 contains 14 residues. As DNA, the CDR3 is TGTGCTAGCAGCTTAGTTACAACTAATGAAAAACTGTCCTTT. Protein product: CASSLVTTNEKLSF.

As regards this clonotype: The germline gene is not matched at one end of the junction; a read error may be the cause. The V and J genes are TRBV5-4 and TRBJ2-5; D unclear. The last part of the DNA fits TRBJ2-7 better; the J call may be wrong. The CDR3 contains 13 residues. Germline V gene data show CDR1 as SGHNT and CDR2 as YYREEE (reference sequence). CDR3 region: CASSPLDGYEQYF. DNA for the CDR3: TGCGCCAGCAGCCCACTGGACGGCTACGAGCAGTACTTC.